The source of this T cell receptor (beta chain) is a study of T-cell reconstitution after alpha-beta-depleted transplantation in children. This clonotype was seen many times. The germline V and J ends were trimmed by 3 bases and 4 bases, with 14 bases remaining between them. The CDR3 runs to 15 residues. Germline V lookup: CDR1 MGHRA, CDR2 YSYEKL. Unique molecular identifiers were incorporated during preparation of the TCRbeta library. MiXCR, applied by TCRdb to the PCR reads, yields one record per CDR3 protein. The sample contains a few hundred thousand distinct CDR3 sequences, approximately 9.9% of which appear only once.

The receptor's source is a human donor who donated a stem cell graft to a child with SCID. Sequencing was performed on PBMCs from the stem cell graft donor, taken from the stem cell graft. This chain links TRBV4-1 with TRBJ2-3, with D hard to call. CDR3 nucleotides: TGCGCCAGCAGCCACCCGCTGGACCGGGCAGATACGCAGTATTTT. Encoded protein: CASSHPLDRADTQYF.